This T cell receptor beta chain was recorded in a study of regulatory T cells in long-lasting Graves disease. Study-wide background: New Graves' disease cases had less than 3 months of antithyroid drugs.

Time point noted: newly diagnosed GD, antithyroid drugs for less than 3 months. Extracted PBMC RNA gave rise to the TCR library. Construction of the TCR beta libraries employed iRepertoire HTBI primers in conjunction with Arm-PCR of CDR3 regions. TCRdb passed the multiplex PCR reads through MiXCR, listing each CDR3 protein once. In the table there are hundreds of thousands of distinct CDR3 sequences, about 16% of which are singletons. In its sample, this clonotype was seen many times. Another study also made use of these data, one on T cells in Graves' hyperthyroidism and ophthalmopathy. This second report adds: The primer set for the first-round RT-PCR of the TCR CDR3 was HTBI.

The source material was peripheral blood mononuclear cells (PBMCs), sampled at new diagnosis, from a patient treated with antithyroid drugs. This TCR was recovered from a woman in her 30s with Graves disease.

The CDR3 nucleotides are TGTGCCAGCAGTTTCGCAGACGATCAGCCCCAGCATTTT. Translation gives CASSFADDQPQHF. This chain connects TRBV12-3 or TRBV12-4 to TRBJ1-5, with no clear D. There are 13 residues in the CDR3. Trimming left V 3 bases short and J 5 bases short, with 8 bases between.